This T cell receptor beta chain was found in a study of T cell repertoires in cytomegalovirus infection. Study-wide findings and caveats: Cumulative public TCR beta family frequency identified CMV carriers with the relevant HLA.

This clonotype was seen only a few times. Its antigen remains unknown. Using its own MiXCR run on the reads, TCRdb lists one record per CDR3 protein. There are some 320,000 distinct CDR3 sequences in the sample; 25% to 35% occur only once, and 20% lies in the top ten. This TCR was recovered from a human donor in good health (CMV status not recorded). Some clones in this sample may be carry-over from other donors' samples. The material was cultured PBMCs, obtained from culture after CMV antigen stimulation.

The CDR3 region is CASSFMDRGINNEQFF. CDR3 nucleotide sequence: TGTGCCAGCAGCTTCATGGACAGGGGGATCAACAATGAGCAGTTCTTC. The V call is TRBV11-2, the J call TRBJ2-1; 10 bases are shared with TRBD1. Germline trimming cut 3 bases from V and 5 bases from J; bases unmatched to any gene: 7. Germline loops: CDR1 SGHAT, CDR2 FQNNGV. This CDR3 region has 16 residues.